Listed below are T cell receptor beta chains from one sample, sequenced in a study of monozygotic twins with inflammatory bowel disease. TCRdb re-called the 5' RACE reads; one entry per CDR3 protein, DNA not given. Found here are approximately 400,000 distinct CDR3 sequences; the top ten clones hold 2.5% to 3%. Sequenced sample: blood. Receptors were obtained from a human donor with ulcerative colitis or Crohn's disease, or a healthy co-twin of an affected twin (not recorded which). Each CDR3 is given with its conserved first and last residue.

j_call,v_call,cdr3_aa
TRBJ2-3,TRBV4-3,CASSQEWGPGTTDTQYF
TRBJ2-7,TRBV7-2,CASSSAGQLSGEQYF
TRBJ1-5,TRBV19,CASSIAQPNQPQHF
TRBJ2-3,TRBV19,CASSIVGQGDTDTQYF
TRBJ1-1,TRBV29-1,CSVVGDRGLSEAFF
TRBJ1-1,TRBV5-1,CASSLAFGGEAFF
TRBJ2-3,TRBV11-2,CASSFGPQGCSF
TRBJ2-7,TRBV4-3,CASSQGLSYEQYF
TRBJ2-5,TRBV12-3/TRBV12-4,CASRDGGLQETQYF
TRBJ2-5,TRBV2,CASTTYSGGQETQYF
TRBJ1-3,TRBV20-1,CSARDPGAVGNTIYF
TRBJ1-2,TRBV7-9,CASSLVGQGGAGYTF
TRBJ1-5,TRBV5-1,CASSDSYFTPGLNFGSNQPQHF
TRBJ2-7,TRBV4-1,CASSQELLAGHPYEQYF
TRBJ2-5,TRBV7-2,CASSPDFQETQYF
TRBJ2-7,TRBV11-3,CASSRGTGTSYEQYF
TRBJ2-7,TRBV7-8,CASSLVRSEQYF
TRBJ2-5,TRBV5-1,CASSLAFGTSGQETQYF
TRBJ2-7,TRBV18,CASSPQQDSYEQYF
TRBJ2-7,TRBV12-3/TRBV12-4,CASSLAPITYEQYF
TRBJ1-2,TRBV6-4,CASSEGPAGTYGYTF
TRBJ2-3,TRBV20-1,CSARDGASGDSTDTQYF
TRBJ2-3,TRBV5-1,CASSFGGTDTQYF
TRBJ1-5,TRBV28,CASSRGTAGGNQPQHF
TRBJ2-1,TRBV11-2,CASSGDSSYNEQFF
TRBJ2-3,TRBV28,CASSSSPGGRLTDTQYF
TRBJ2-1,TRBV20-1,CSAPLGTSGGGNEQFF
TRBJ2-3,TRBV20-1,CSARWQGSDTQYF
TRBJ2-2,TRBV7-6,CASSLDPGPGELFF
TRBJ2-1,TRBV5-1,CASSSPLVSGGNNEQFF
TRBJ2-7,TRBV30,CAWRKGTGTGVNYEQYF
TRBJ1-2,TRBV5-1,CASSLVIGQTYGYTF
TRBJ1-1,TRBV19,CASRDRGASEAFF
TRBJ2-5,TRBV7-2,CASSYDRAKKQETQYF
TRBJ1-1,TRBV3-1,CASSQEGTEAFF
TRBJ2-5,TRBV20-1,CSARDRETQYF
TRBJ2-1,TRBV7-3,CASSPPANNEQFF
TRBJ2-3,TRBV12-3/TRBV12-4,CASRLAGLTDTQYF
TRBJ2-2,TRBV19,CASRGTRTGYSGELFF
TRBJ1-5,TRBV10-3,CAIRPLDITTKKGNQPQHF
TRBJ1-1,TRBV2,CASLEGGEDTEAFF
TRBJ1-3,TRBV20-1,CSARQGAAGNTIYF
TRBJ1-1,TRBV7-2,CASSFGGRTEAFF
TRBJ2-1,TRBV12-3/TRBV12-4,CASSFAAWTGEVESYNEQFF
TRBJ2-7,TRBV7-9,CASSLVTGIIENEQYF
TRBJ1-1,TRBV12-3/TRBV12-4,CASVGYTEAFF
TRBJ1-2,TRBV5-1,CASSLAPGQGRVGYGYTF
TRBJ2-1,TRBV5-8,CASSIGQVKDEQFF
TRBJ2-1,TRBV12-3/TRBV12-4,CASGEGGGRSYNEQFF
TRBJ2-7,TRBV7-6,CASSQGGDSAYEQYF
TRBJ2-2,TRBV6-5,CASSHQAGGGVGELFF
TRBJ2-5,TRBV7-2,CASSRDPQETQYF
TRBJ1-2,TRBV27,CASSSQLHYGYTF
TRBJ2-3,TRBV6-5,CASSYSTGDSVKDTQYF
TRBJ2-1,TRBV5-5,CASSQSGQTITYNEQFF